The TCR beta chain described here comes from a study of beta chain features in type 1 diabetes. Broader study findings: When Type 1 diabetes patients were examined, their TCRB CDR3s proved moderately but significantly shorter in all four CD4+ subsets. There was a possibility that cDNA sequencing over-represented cells with high TCR expression. The study found that naive, central memory and Treg TCRB repertoires appeared more similar in patients than in healthy donors.

Cells sorted by CD45RO/CCR7/CD25/CD127/CD95/CD27 comprised CD4+ naive, central memory, regulatory and stem cell-like memory cells. The germline V gene encodes CDR1 MNHEY and CDR2 SVGAGI. The ends were cut back, 5 bases at V and 7 bases at J, with 17 bases in the middle. The CDR3 runs to 14 residues. What was sequenced were expressed TCRB transcripts, since all of the isolated RNA had been reverse transcribed. Repertoires were generated with immunoSEQ multiplex PCR, while TCRdb's copy carries only in-frame clones and drops some. The sample has around 450,000 clones; roughly 11% are singletons. This clone was found a few times. Its antigen remains unknown.

The chain combines TRBV6-5 with TRBJ1-1; perhaps TRBD1 as D (6 bases). The TCR originated in a woman aged 18-30 years in good health. Sequenced input: naive CD4+ T cells from blood. CDR3 nucleotides: TGTGCCAGCAGTCGAATACCCCGGACAGATGAAGCTTTCTTT. Protein sequence: CASSRIPRTDEAFF.